Sequencing of this T cell receptor (beta chain) was carried out in a study of human T cells and chemical hapten exposure. This CDR3 comprises 17 residues. Germline V gene lookup returns CDR1 SGHTA and CDR2 FQGNSA. With V trimmed by 5 bases and J by 0 bases, 6 bases remained unmatched. As to time point: patch test 2, 6 weeks after DPC sensitization. Stated treatment: therapeutic diphenylcyclopropenone sensitization with weekly scalp DPC. Each CDR3 protein is one row after TCRdb ran MiXCR on the RACE reads. The table records approximately 68,000 distinct CDR3 sequences, about 9% of them present only once.

The source of this sequence is a woman aged 50 to 60 with alopecia areata. Some clones in this sample may be carry-over from other donors' samples. The specimen comprised whole blood, sampled in connection with sensitization to the hapten diphenylcyclopropenone (DPC). The chain uses TRBV7-2 and TRBJ2-4; 11 bases align to TRBD2. DNA of the CDR3: TGTGCCAGCAGCAGGACTAGCGGGCTAGTAGCCAAAAACATTCAGTACTTC. Amino acids: CASSRTSGLVAKNIQYF.